This is a list of T cell receptor beta chains from one sample in a study of T cells after yellow fever vaccination. TCRdb re-called the 5' RACE reads through MiXCR, storing one row per CDR3 protein. The sample has around 140,000 distinct CDR3 sequences; less than 8.5% are singletons. This material consisted of CD4+ T cells sorted from PBMCs, taken 10 days after the yellow fever booster vaccination. The source is a man aged 25 to 45 who received the YFV17D yellow fever vaccine. CDR3s include the opening cysteine and the closing phenylalanine or tryptophan. A D gene is named only where the DNA matches it firmly. The size entry is marked missing in some rows and otherwise reads once, few, many or a size class.

V gene: TRBV27
D gene: NA
clone size: NA
J gene: TRBJ2-2
CDR3 DNA: TGTGCCAGCAGTATCACACCCGCCGGACACGCTATCAACACCGGGGAGCTGTTTTTT
CDR3 protein: CASSITPAGHAINTGELFF

V gene: TRBV6-2/TRBV6-3
D gene: NA
clone size: many
J gene: TRBJ2-7
CDR3 DNA: TGTGCCAGCAGTTACTCGACTTCTCTCATCGAGCAGTACTTC
CDR3 protein: CASSYSTSLIEQYF

V gene: TRBV5-1
D gene: NA
clone size: many
J gene: TRBJ2-6
CDR3 DNA: TGCGCCAGCAGCTTGCGGACACACTCTGGGGCCAACGTCCTGACTTTC
CDR3 protein: CASSLRTHSGANVLTF

V gene: TRBV11-2
D gene: TRBD2
clone size: many
J gene: TRBJ2-5
CDR3 DNA: TGTGCCAGCAGCTTAGGGGGTACGGGAGGGTATGAGACCCAGTACTTC
CDR3 protein: CASSLGGTGGYETQYF

V gene: TRBV12-3/TRBV12-4
D gene: NA
clone size: many
J gene: TRBJ2-5
CDR3 DNA: TGTGCCAGCAGTTTCGGGGGAGGTGGGCAAGAGACCCAGTACTTC
CDR3 protein: CASSFGGGGQETQYF

V gene: TRBV6-2/TRBV6-3
D gene: TRBD2
clone size: many
J gene: TRBJ2-1
CDR3 DNA: TGTGCCAGCAGGGGACGACTCGGGGAGAGCGGGACCCCTAACAATGAGCAGTTCTTC
CDR3 protein: CASRGRLGESGTPNNEQFF

V gene: TRBV7-2
D gene: NA
clone size: many
J gene: TRBJ2-7
CDR3 DNA: TGTGCCAGCAGCTCCCTACCGAACTACGAGCAGTACTTC
CDR3 protein: CASSSLPNYEQYF

V gene: TRBV5-1
D gene: NA
clone size: many
J gene: TRBJ2-2
CDR3 DNA: TGCGCCAGCAGCTTTACGTACACCGGGGAGCTGTTTTTT
CDR3 protein: CASSFTYTGELFF

V gene: TRBV28
D gene: NA
clone size: many
J gene: TRBJ1-6
CDR3 DNA: TGTGCCAGCAGTTTCGGCGGGAGTTCCTATAATTCACCCCTCCACTTT
CDR3 protein: CASSFGGSSYNSPLHF

V gene: TRBV12-3/TRBV12-4
D gene: NA
clone size: many
J gene: TRBJ2-2
CDR3 DNA: TGTGCCAGCATCCTACAGGGTATTGTGTTCACCGGGGAGCTGTTTTTT
CDR3 protein: CASILQGIVFTGELFF

V gene: TRBV12-3/TRBV12-4
D gene: TRBD1
clone size: NA
J gene: TRBJ2-7
CDR3 DNA: TGTGCCAGCAGACAGACAGGGGGAGGGGAGCAGTACTTC
CDR3 protein: CASRQTGGGEQYF

V gene: TRBV12-3/TRBV12-4
D gene: TRBD1
clone size: many
J gene: TRBJ2-7
CDR3 DNA: TGTGCCAGCAGCCTGGGACAGTCTAGGGAGCAGTACTTC
CDR3 protein: CASSLGQSREQYF

V gene: TRBV6-2/TRBV6-3
D gene: TRBD1
clone size: many
J gene: TRBJ2-6
CDR3 DNA: TGTGCCAGCAGTAAGACCCGGACAGGCCAGCTTATAGGGGCCAACGTCCTGACTTTC
CDR3 protein: CASSKTRTGQLIGANVLTF

V gene: TRBV18
D gene: NA
clone size: NA
J gene: TRBJ2-3
CDR3 DNA: TGTGCCAGCTCAAAGGACATAAGCACAGATACGCAGTATTTT
CDR3 protein: CASSKDISTDTQYF

V gene: TRBV12-3/TRBV12-4
D gene: NA
clone size: many
J gene: TRBJ2-7
CDR3 DNA: TGTGCCAGCAGTTTCCAGGGAGGAACGACCTACGAGCAGTACTTC
CDR3 protein: CASSFQGGTTYEQYF

V gene: TRBV5-1
D gene: TRBD1
clone size: many
J gene: TRBJ2-7
CDR3 DNA: TGCGCCAGCAGTCGAACAGGGGCTGTCTACGAGCAGTACTTC
CDR3 protein: CASSRTGAVYEQYF

V gene: TRBV7-9
D gene: TRBD1
clone size: many
J gene: TRBJ2-7
CDR3 DNA: TGTGCCAGCAGCTTAGGTAGGGGGCCGCCCTACGAGCAGTACTTC
CDR3 protein: CASSLGRGPPYEQYF

V gene: TRBV7-9
D gene: NA
clone size: NA
J gene: TRBJ1-5
CDR3 DNA: TGTGCCAGCAGCGGAGTAGGCCAGCCCCAGCATTTT
CDR3 protein: CASSGVGQPQHF

V gene: TRBV10-3
D gene: TRBD2
clone size: NA
J gene: TRBJ2-1
CDR3 DNA: TGTGCCATCAGGACAGGGACTAGCGGGATCTCCTACAATGAGCAGTTCTTC
CDR3 protein: CAIRTGTSGISYNEQFF

V gene: TRBV11-2
D gene: TRBD2
clone size: NA
J gene: TRBJ2-3
CDR3 DNA: TGTGCCAGCAGCATTCTAGCGGGAGGGGCCGATACGCAGTATTTT
CDR3 protein: CASSILAGGADTQYF

V gene: TRBV5-1
D gene: NA
clone size: many
J gene: TRBJ2-2
CDR3 DNA: TGTGCCAGCAGCCGGACTACTAACACCGGGGAGCTGTTTTTT
CDR3 protein: CASSRTTNTGELFF

V gene: TRBV20-1
D gene: NA
clone size: many
J gene: TRBJ1-1
CDR3 DNA: TGCAGTGCTAGCGGAAGGGGGTATATGAACACTGAAGCTTTCTTT
CDR3 protein: CSASGRGYMNTEAFF

V gene: TRBV7-3
D gene: NA
clone size: many
J gene: TRBJ2-2
CDR3 DNA: TGTGCCAGCAGCCTCCTCAGTCTAGCGTCCAGCACCGGGGAGCTGTTTTTT
CDR3 protein: CASSLLSLASSTGELFF

V gene: TRBV10-3
D gene: NA
clone size: many
J gene: TRBJ2-7
CDR3 DNA: TGTGCCATCACTTACGACCCCACCCGCGAGCAGTACTTC
CDR3 protein: CAITYDPTREQYF

V gene: TRBV10-3
D gene: NA
clone size: many
J gene: TRBJ2-1
CDR3 DNA: TGTGCCATCAGTGAGACTAGCCAGGGAAGCTACAATGAGCAGTTCTTC
CDR3 protein: CAISETSQGSYNEQFF

V gene: TRBV24-1
D gene: TRBD2
clone size: many
J gene: TRBJ2-1
CDR3 DNA: TGTGCCACCAGTGAGACGACTAGCGGGAGGGTTGAGCAGTTCTTC
CDR3 protein: CATSETTSGRVEQFF

V gene: TRBV13
D gene: TRBD2
clone size: many
J gene: TRBJ2-7
CDR3 DNA: TGTGCCAGCAGCTCCGCCTTAGCGGGCTCCTACGAGCAGTACTTC
CDR3 protein: CASSSALAGSYEQYF

V gene: TRBV6-2/TRBV6-3
D gene: NA
clone size: many
J gene: TRBJ2-7
CDR3 DNA: TGTGCCAGCAGATCAGGACCGCCGGGAGAGCAGTACTTC
CDR3 protein: CASRSGPPGEQYF

V gene: TRBV15
D gene: NA
clone size: few
J gene: TRBJ2-7
CDR3 DNA: TGTGCCACCAGCAGACTGAAGGGGGGGGCGCGGGACGAGCAGTACTTC
CDR3 protein: CATSRLKGGARDEQYF

V gene: TRBV18
D gene: NA
clone size: few
J gene: TRBJ1-4
CDR3 DNA: TGTGCCAGCTCACCATCTGTCAAGGGGATTAATGAAAAACTGTTTTTT
CDR3 protein: CASSPSVKGINEKLFF

V gene: TRBV14
D gene: TRBD1
clone size: few
J gene: TRBJ2-5
CDR3 DNA: TGTGCCAGCAGCCAGGGACAGGGGGCCTTCGCGGAGACCCAGTACTTC
CDR3 protein: CASSQGQGAFAETQYF

V gene: TRBV19
D gene: TRBD1
clone size: few
J gene: TRBJ2-6
CDR3 DNA: TGTGCCAGTAGCCGGGACAGGGAGTACTCTGGGGCCAACGTCCTGACTTTC
CDR3 protein: CASSRDREYSGANVLTF

V gene: TRBV2
D gene: NA
clone size: many
J gene: TRBJ1-1
CDR3 DNA: TGTGCCAGCAGCCCTGTGGAAGTTGAAGCTTTCTTT
CDR3 protein: CASSPVEVEAFF

V gene: TRBV25-1
D gene: NA
clone size: few
J gene: TRBJ1-4
CDR3 DNA: TGTGCCACCGGGACACTGGGAGAAGGTAGTGAAAAACTGTTTTTT
CDR3 protein: CATGTLGEGSEKLFF

V gene: TRBV5-1
D gene: TRBD2
clone size: many
J gene: TRBJ2-1
CDR3 DNA: TGCGCCAGCAGCCCCCCGACTAGCGGCGCCTACAATGAGCAGTTCTTC
CDR3 protein: CASSPPTSGAYNEQFF

V gene: TRBV20-1
D gene: NA
clone size: many
J gene: TRBJ2-3
CDR3 DNA: TGCAGTGCTAGTTCCTACTTTCTCCTGGGACCAAGCACAGATACGCAGTATTTT
CDR3 protein: CSASSYFLLGPSTDTQYF

V gene: TRBV6-2/TRBV6-3
D gene: TRBD2
clone size: many
J gene: TRBJ2-2
CDR3 DNA: TGTGCCAGCAGTTGGACTAGCGGGAACACCGGGGAGCTGTTTTTT
CDR3 protein: CASSWTSGNTGELFF

V gene: TRBV12-3/TRBV12-4
D gene: TRBD1
clone size: many
J gene: TRBJ2-2
CDR3 DNA: TGTGCCAGCAGGCCGGGACAGGGGTATTCGGAGCTGTTTTTT
CDR3 protein: CASRPGQGYSELFF

V gene: TRBV5-1
D gene: NA
clone size: many
J gene: TRBJ2-5
CDR3 DNA: TGCGCCAGCAGCTTGGGTGCTCAACAAGAGACCCAGTACTTC
CDR3 protein: CASSLGAQQETQYF

V gene: TRBV7-9
D gene: TRBD2
clone size: NA
J gene: TRBJ2-1
CDR3 DNA: TGTGCCAGCAGCCCTCAGGGAGGAGCAGCGGGACCCCGACGTGAGCAGTTCTTC
CDR3 protein: CASSPQGGAAGPRREQFF

V gene: TRBV7-6
D gene: NA
clone size: many
J gene: TRBJ2-1
CDR3 DNA: TGTGCCAGCAGCTTGATCGGGAGCTTCGCCTACAATGAGCAGTTCTTC
CDR3 protein: CASSLIGSFAYNEQFF

V gene: TRBV10-3
D gene: NA
clone size: many
J gene: TRBJ1-1
CDR3 DNA: TGTGCCATCAGTGGCACCACTGAAGCTTTCTTT
CDR3 protein: CAISGTTEAFF

V gene: TRBV24-1
D gene: NA
clone size: many
J gene: TRBJ1-5
CDR3 DNA: TGTGCCACCAGACACAGGGAAATGAGCAATCAGCCCCAGCATTTT
CDR3 protein: CATRHREMSNQPQHF

V gene: TRBV5-4
D gene: NA
clone size: NA
J gene: TRBJ2-2
CDR3 DNA: TGTGCCAGCAGCTTGGACGGCGGGAACCTTTTGAACACCGGGGAGCTGTTTTTT
CDR3 protein: CASSLDGGNLLNTGELFF

V gene: TRBV5-1
D gene: TRBD1
clone size: many
J gene: TRBJ1-1
CDR3 DNA: TGCGCCAGCAGCTTGGGGACAGGGCTCATGAACACTGAAGCTTTCTTT
CDR3 protein: CASSLGTGLMNTEAFF

V gene: TRBV6-1
D gene: NA
clone size: many
J gene: TRBJ1-2
CDR3 DNA: TGTGCCAGCAGTGAATCAGGGTCTTATGGCTACACCTTC
CDR3 protein: CASSESGSYGYTF

V gene: TRBV7-2
D gene: TRBD1
clone size: many
J gene: TRBJ1-1
CDR3 DNA: TGTGCCAGCAGAATACAGGGGATCACTGAAGCTTTCTTT
CDR3 protein: CASRIQGITEAFF

V gene: TRBV11-2
D gene: NA
clone size: many
J gene: TRBJ2-5
CDR3 DNA: TGTGCCAGCAGCCAGGGTAGCATAGAGACCCAGTACTTC
CDR3 protein: CASSQGSIETQYF

V gene: TRBV6-2/TRBV6-3
D gene: NA
clone size: NA
J gene: TRBJ2-7
CDR3 DNA: TGTGCCAGCAGTAAGGGGGAGGAGCGATACGAGCAGTACTTC
CDR3 protein: CASSKGEERYEQYF

V gene: TRBV4-2
D gene: NA
clone size: many
J gene: TRBJ2-3
CDR3 DNA: TGTGCCAGCAGCCAAGGGGAAAGGGGCGCGGATACGCAGTATTTT
CDR3 protein: CASSQGERGADTQYF

V gene: TRBV28
D gene: NA
clone size: many
J gene: TRBJ1-2
CDR3 DNA: TGTGCCAGCAGTTTTAATGCGGGCTACACCTTC
CDR3 protein: CASSFNAGYTF

V gene: TRBV12-3/TRBV12-4
D gene: NA
clone size: many
J gene: TRBJ2-1
CDR3 DNA: TGTGCCAGCAGTTATAGGAATGAGCAGTTCTTC
CDR3 protein: CASSYRNEQFF

V gene: TRBV11-2
D gene: NA
clone size: many
J gene: TRBJ2-4
CDR3 DNA: TGTGCCAGCAGCTTGGAGTCCGTGGGAAGGGTAGCCAAAAACATTCAGTACTTC
CDR3 protein: CASSLESVGRVAKNIQYF